The next 2 T cell receptor beta chains were all read from a single sample in a study of blood T cell repertoires in COVID-19. Sequencing was performed with immunoSEQ multiplex PCR; in TCRdb, only in-frame clones are kept and a portion is missing. The sample lists some 340,000 clones, 90% to 95% occurring once. The sample taken for sequencing was PBMCs or T cells enriched from blood (not recorded which). All receptors come from a woman in her thirties who had been exposed to COVID-19.

The CDR3 DNA sequence: TGTGCCAGCAGTTTCGACGTACGGGGCACTGAAGCTTTCTTT. This sequence encodes CASSFDVRGTEAFF. This chain joins TRBV3-1 (or the pseudogene TRBV3-2) and TRBJ1-1; D not certain. Germline V gives CDR1 LGHDT, CDR2 YNNKEL (reference sequence). Trimming took off 6 bases at V and 4 bases at J, with 15 bases between the two ends. This CDR3 has 14 residues.

The chain uses TRBV18 and TRBJ2-3; 10 bases are shared with TRBD2. Germline V gene lookup returns CDR1 KGHSH and CDR2 LQKENI. The CDR3 is 18 amino acids. The V and J ends lost 3 bases and 2 bases, in that order; junction bases with no gene match: 11. The CDR3 nucleotides read TGTGCCAGCTCACCCCGTCCCATAGCGGGGGGATCCACAGATACGCAGTATTTT. Its protein is CASSPRPIAGGSTDTQYF.